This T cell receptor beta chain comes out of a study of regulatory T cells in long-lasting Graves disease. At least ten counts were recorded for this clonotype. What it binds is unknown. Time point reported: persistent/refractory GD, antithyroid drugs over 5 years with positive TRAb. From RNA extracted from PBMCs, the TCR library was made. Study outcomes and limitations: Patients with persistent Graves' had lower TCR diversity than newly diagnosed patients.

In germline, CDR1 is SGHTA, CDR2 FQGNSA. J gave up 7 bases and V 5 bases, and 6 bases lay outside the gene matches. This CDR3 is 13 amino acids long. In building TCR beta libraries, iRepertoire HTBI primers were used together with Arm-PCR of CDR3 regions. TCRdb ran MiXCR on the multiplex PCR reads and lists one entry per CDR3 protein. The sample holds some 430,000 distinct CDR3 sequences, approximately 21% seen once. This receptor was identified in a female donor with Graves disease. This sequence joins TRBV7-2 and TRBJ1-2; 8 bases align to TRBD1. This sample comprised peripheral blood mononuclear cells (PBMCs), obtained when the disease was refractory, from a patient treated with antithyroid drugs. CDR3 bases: TGTGCCAGCAGCGAGGACAGGGCGGGTGGCTACACCTTC. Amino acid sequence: CASSEDRAGGYTF. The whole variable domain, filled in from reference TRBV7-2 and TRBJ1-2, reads GAGVSQSPSNKVTEKGKDVELRCDPISGHTALYWYRQSLGQGLEFLIYFQGNSAPDKSGLPSDRFSAERTGGSVSTLTIQRTQQEDSAVYLCASSEDRAGGYTFGSGTRLTVV.